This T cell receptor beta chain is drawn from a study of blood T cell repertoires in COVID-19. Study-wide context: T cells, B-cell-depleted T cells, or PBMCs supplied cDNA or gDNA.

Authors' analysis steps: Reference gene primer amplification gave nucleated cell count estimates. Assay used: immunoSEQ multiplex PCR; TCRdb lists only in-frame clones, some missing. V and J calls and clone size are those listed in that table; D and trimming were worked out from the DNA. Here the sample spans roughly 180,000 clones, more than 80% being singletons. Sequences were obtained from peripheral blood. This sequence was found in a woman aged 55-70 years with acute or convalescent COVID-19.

CDR3 residues: CASIGVDGGSYNEQFF. The CDR3 coding sequence is TGTGCCAGTATTGGGGTCGACGGGGGCTCCTACAATGAGCAGTTCTTC. The J gene is TRBJ2-1, the V gene TRBV19; tentatively, D is TRBD2 (6 bases). The CDR3 consists of 16 residues. V was pared by 7 bases and J by 0 bases, with 16 bases between. Germline values: CDR1 LNHDA, CDR2 SQIVND (reference sequence).